There are a few counts of the clone carrying this T cell receptor (beta chain). No antigen is known for it. This record belongs to a study of beta chain features in type 1 diabetes. At the level of the study: Analysis included 100 million to 140 million sorted cells drawn from all samples.

V was cut by 1 base and J by 4 bases, with 12 bases left in between. This CDR3 region has 15 residues. Germline V gene sequence: CDR1 SGHRS, CDR2 YFSETQ. Study conclusions and caveats: Type 1 diabetes patients had VDJ junctions that carried fewer insertions and more deletions. In every one of the four CD4+ subsets, TCRB CDR3s were moderately but significantly shorter in Type 1 diabetes patients. The study left unresolved whether HLA type influences TCRB rearrangement.

Central memory, naive, regulatory and stem cell-like memory CD4+ cells were sorted by CD45RO/CCR7/CD25/CD127/CD95/CD27. Every bit of the isolated RNA underwent reverse transcription, so sequencing read expressed TCRB transcripts. Assay: immunoSEQ multiplex PCR; the TCRdb copy retains only in-frame clones and omits some. The data show around 180,000 clones, 7% to 9% seen once. The clonotype originates from a man aged 18 to 30 with type 1 diabetes. The chain joins TRBV5-1 to TRBJ2-1, with no clear D. Sequences were obtained from central memory CD4+ T cells from blood. The CDR3 bases are TGCGCCAGCAGCTTGAGCGTCGTAGGTTACAATGAGCAGTTCTTC. Translated, it gives CASSLSVVGYNEQFF. The full variable domain, rest sourced from reference TRBV5-1 and TRBJ2-1, is KAGVTQTPRYLIKTRGQQVTLSCSPISGHRSVSWYQQTPGQGLQFLFEYFSETQRNKGNFPGRFSGRQFSNSRSEMNVSTLELGDSALYLCASSLSVVGYNEQFFGPGTRLTVL.